The present T cell receptor beta chain was sequenced within a study of CD8 T cells in ankylosing spondylitis. Whole-study findings and limits: Among TCR beta sequences, a motif of eight or nine highly homologous variants appeared characteristic of ankylosing spondylitis blood. It was reported that disease-linked clones were significantly enriched in matched ankylosing spondylitis synovial fluid. Clones linked to disease, bearing a CD8+ phenotype, were relatively rare in peripheral blood.

The germline V and J ends were trimmed by 7 bases and 0 bases, with 13 bases remaining between them. The CDR3 has 14 amino acids. TCR beta libraries were made by quantitative 5'-RACE with molecular barcodes. TCRdb re-called the 5' RACE reads through MiXCR, storing one row per CDR3 protein. The sample records approximately 250,000 distinct CDR3 sequences, about 11% being singletons. This clonotype was observed at least ten times. The antigen is not known. The receptor's source is a male donor with ankylosing spondylitis or in good health (not recorded which). The chain carries TRBV12-3 or TRBV12-4 and TRBJ2-7; D possibly corresponds to TRBD2 (6 bases). Sequencing input: blood, either unsorted or a sorted T cell fraction (not recorded which). CDR3 region: CASKRDWSSYEQYF. CDR3 nucleotides: TGTGCCAGCAAAAGGGACTGGAGCTCCTACGAGCAGTACTTC.